This T cell receptor beta chain came from a study of radiation and T cells in renal cell carcinoma. Study overall: Nephrectomy followed 15 Gy stereotactic body radiation by 4 weeks. Study findings and constraints: Top tumor clonotypes rose in blood 2 weeks post-radiation, then contracted. No pretreatment tumor biopsies were available for baseline clonotypes.

The repertoire was sequenced with immunoSEQ multiplex PCR; TCRdb's copy has only in-frame clones and lacks some. The table includes 140,000 to 150,000 clones, 88% detected once. Notes on this clone: Its antigen is unidentified.

Described time point: baseline pretreatment blood. Treatment described: 15 Gy SBRT to primary tumor, nephrectomy 4 weeks later. The patient's renal cell carcinoma had clear cell pathology. The TCR sequence derives from a woman between 65 and 79 years old with renal cell carcinoma. The material sequenced was blood, taken from a patient whose treatment included radiotherapy and nephrectomy.

The CDR3 nucleotides are TGCGCCAGCAGCCAAGATGATAGCTCCTACAATGAGCAGTTCTTC. Its protein is CASSQDDSSYNEQFF. J is TRBJ2-1 and V is TRBV4-3; D is uncertain. This CDR3 has 15 amino acids. The V gene lost 0 bases and the J gene lost 0 bases, with 6 bases spanning the gap. Germline CDR1 and CDR2: LGHNA and YSLEER.